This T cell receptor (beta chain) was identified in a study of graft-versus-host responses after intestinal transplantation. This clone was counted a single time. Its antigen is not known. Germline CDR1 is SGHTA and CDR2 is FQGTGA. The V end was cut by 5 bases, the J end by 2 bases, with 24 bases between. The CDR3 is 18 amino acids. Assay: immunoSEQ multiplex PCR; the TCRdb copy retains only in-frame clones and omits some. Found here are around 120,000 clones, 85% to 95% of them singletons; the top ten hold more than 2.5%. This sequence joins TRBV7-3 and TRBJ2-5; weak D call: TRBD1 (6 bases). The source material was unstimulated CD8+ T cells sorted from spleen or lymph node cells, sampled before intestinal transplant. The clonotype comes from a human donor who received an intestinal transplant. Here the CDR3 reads CASSPIRRSYREQETQYF. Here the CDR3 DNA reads TGTGCCAGCAGCCCAATTAGGAGGTCGTACAGGGAGCAAGAGACCCAGTACTTC.